The TCR beta chain described here comes from a study of OX40 agonist ivuxolimab in advanced cancers. This clone was recorded a few times. Germline V gene sequence: CDR1 MNHEY, CDR2 SVGAGI. The ends were cut back, 2 bases at V and 5 bases at J, with 10 bases in the middle. The CDR3 spans 15 residues. Clones were read by immunoSEQ multiplex PCR, and TCRdb kept only the in-frame ones, dropping some. This table holds approximately 76,000 clones, 65% to 90% found once. This TCR was recovered from an adult with an advanced solid tumor such as melanoma, head and neck, liver or kidney cancer. The V gene is TRBV6-5, the J gene TRBJ1-6; perhaps TRBD1 as D (6 bases). The input for sequencing was CD4+ or CD8+ T cells sorted from blood, taken in a trial of the OX40 agonist ivuxolimab. CDR3: CASSYGQPDNSPLHF. The CDR3 DNA reads TGTGCCAGCAGTTACGGACAGCCCGATAATTCACCCCTCCACTTT.